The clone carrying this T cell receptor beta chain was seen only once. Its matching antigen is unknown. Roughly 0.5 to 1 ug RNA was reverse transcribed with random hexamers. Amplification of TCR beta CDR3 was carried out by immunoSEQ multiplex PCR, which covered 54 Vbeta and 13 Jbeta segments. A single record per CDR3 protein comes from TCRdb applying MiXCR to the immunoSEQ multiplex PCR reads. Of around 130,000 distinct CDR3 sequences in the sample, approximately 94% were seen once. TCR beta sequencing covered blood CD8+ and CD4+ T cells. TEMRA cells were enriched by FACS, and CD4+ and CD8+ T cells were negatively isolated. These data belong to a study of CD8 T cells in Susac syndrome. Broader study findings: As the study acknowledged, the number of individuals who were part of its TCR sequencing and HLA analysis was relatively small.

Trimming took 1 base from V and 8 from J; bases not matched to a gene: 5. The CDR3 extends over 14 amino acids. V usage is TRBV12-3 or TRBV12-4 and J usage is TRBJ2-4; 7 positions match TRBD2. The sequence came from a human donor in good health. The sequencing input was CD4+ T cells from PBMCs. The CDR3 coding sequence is TGTGCCAGCAGTTTAGGGGGAGGGCCAGACATTCAGTACTTC. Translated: CASSLGGGPDIQYF.